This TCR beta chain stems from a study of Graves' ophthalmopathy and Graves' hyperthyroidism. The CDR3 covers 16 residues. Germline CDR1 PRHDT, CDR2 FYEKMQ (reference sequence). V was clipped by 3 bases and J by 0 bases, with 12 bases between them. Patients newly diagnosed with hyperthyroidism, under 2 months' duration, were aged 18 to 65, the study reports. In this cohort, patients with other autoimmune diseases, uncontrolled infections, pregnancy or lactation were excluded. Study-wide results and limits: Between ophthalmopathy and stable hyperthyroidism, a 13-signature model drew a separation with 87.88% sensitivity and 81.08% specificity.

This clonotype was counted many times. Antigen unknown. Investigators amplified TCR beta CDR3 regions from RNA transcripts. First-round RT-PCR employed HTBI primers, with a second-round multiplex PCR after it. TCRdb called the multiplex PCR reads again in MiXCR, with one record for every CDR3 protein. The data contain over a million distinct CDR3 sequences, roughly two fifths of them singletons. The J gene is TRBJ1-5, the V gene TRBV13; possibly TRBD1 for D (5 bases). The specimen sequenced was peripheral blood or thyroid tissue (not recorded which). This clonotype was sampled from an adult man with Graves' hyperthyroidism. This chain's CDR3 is CASSFRDGSSNQPQHF. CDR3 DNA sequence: TGTGCCAGCAGCTTCCGGGACGGCAGTAGCAATCAGCCCCAGCATTTT.